Listed below are T cell receptor beta chains from one sample, sequenced in a study of tumor-infiltrating lymphocytes in primary liver carcinoma. TCRdb fed the multiplex PCR reads into MiXCR, producing one record per CDR3 protein. The table shows tens of thousands of distinct CDR3 sequences, with 55% to 75% occurring only once. Material for sequencing was liver tumor tissue from sampling region 2. The receptors stem from a middle-aged man with primary liver carcinoma and hepatitis B virus infection. Each CDR3 is given with its conserved first and last residue. Fields, in order: J gene, clone size, V gene, D gene, CDR3 DNA, CDR3 protein. The D gene is left open where the match is weak. For some rows the clone size is stated as once, few or many, or as a class when expanded; others skip it.

TRBJ2-3 | . | TRBV13 | TRBD2 | TGTACCAGCAGTCAAGGAGGGAGGGGCACAGATACGCAGTATTTT | CTSSQGGRGTDTQYF
TRBJ2-1 | . | TRBV10-3 | . | TGTGCCACCGTGGCTAGCCTCCGTAATGAGCAGCTCTTC | CATVASLRNEQLF
TRBJ2-3 | many | TRBV4-3 | TRBD2 | TGCGCCAGCAGCCAAGTTTTAGTGTGGCGGGAGGGAAGGACAGATACGCAGTATTTT | CASSQVLVWREGRTDTQYF
TRBJ2-7 | once | TRBV29-1 | . | TGCAGCATTCTCGACCGAAGCTCCTACGAGCAGTACTTC | CSILDRSSYEQYF
TRBJ2-5 | . | TRBV11-2 | TRBD1 | TGTGCCAGTAGCTTAACAGCAGGGGGCTCGGGGGAGACTCAGAACTTC | CASSLTAGGSGETQNF
TRBJ2-1 | . | TRBV6-5 | TRBD2 | TGTGCCAGCAGTCACTCGACTAGCGGTCACAATGAACAGTTCTTC | CASSHSTSGHNEQFF
TRBJ2-7 | . | TRBV19 | . | TGTGCCAGTAGTACGACTATCGGGACCGCGTTATTATTGCACTTC | CASSTTIGTALLLHF
TRBJ2-7 | . | TRBV6-6 | . | TGTGTCAGCAGCCGTGGGGATTCCTACGAGCAGGACTTC | CVSSRGDSYEQDF
TRBJ2-1 | . | TRBV29-1 | TRBD2 | TGCAGCCTTGGACTAGCGGGAGGGTTCTACAGTGATCAGTTCTTC | CSLGLAGGFYSDQFF
TRBJ1-3 | many | TRBV14 | . | TGTGCCAGCAGCCCAAGGACATCTGGAAACACCATATATTTT | CASSPRTSGNTIYF
TRBJ2-7 | . | TRBV4-2 | TRBD2 | TGTGCCAGCAGCCAAGATTCGGGGGGTATTCACTACAAGCAGTACTTC | CASSQDSGGIHYKQYF
TRBJ1-4 | . | TRBV11-2 | . | TGTGCCAGCGGCCCGGGCATAGTTCCAACTAATGAAAAACTGTTTTTT | CASGPGIVPTNEKLFF
TRBJ2-5 | . | TRBV11-2 | . | TGTGCCAGCAGCTCTAGCTCAATCCAGGATACTGGGCGGGAGACCCAGTACTTC | CASSSSSIQDTGRETQYF